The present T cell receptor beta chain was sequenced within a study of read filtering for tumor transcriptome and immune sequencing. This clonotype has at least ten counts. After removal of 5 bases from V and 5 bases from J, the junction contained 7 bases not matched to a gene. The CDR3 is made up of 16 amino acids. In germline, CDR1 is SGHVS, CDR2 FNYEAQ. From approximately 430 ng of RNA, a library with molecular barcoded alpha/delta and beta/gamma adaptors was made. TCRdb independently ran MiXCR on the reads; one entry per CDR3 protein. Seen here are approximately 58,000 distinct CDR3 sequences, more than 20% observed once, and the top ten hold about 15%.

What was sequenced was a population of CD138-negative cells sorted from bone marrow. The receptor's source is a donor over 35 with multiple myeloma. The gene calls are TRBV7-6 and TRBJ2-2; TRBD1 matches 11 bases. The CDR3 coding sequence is TGTGCCAGCAGCCTCGGACAGGGGGCGCAAACCGGGGAGCTGTTTTTT. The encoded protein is CASSLGQGAQTGELFF.